Presented here are 17 T cell receptor beta chains from one specimen sequenced in a study of shared clonotypes between healthy human individuals. TCRdb keeps only in-frame clones here, not all; method: immunoSEQ multiplex PCR. The data show a few million clones, with roughly 93% seen just once and about 1.7% held by the top ten. CD45RO-negative, CCR7-selected cells formed the naive CD8 fraction, which excluded terminally differentiated effector memory CD45RA+ cells. Input material: naive CD8+ T cells from PBMCs. These receptors were collected from a man between 18 and 29 years old in good health. Some clones in this sample may be carry-over from other donors' samples.

The V gene is TRBV19, the J gene TRBJ2-2, with D unclear. Trimming pared 7 bases from V and 4 bases from J, leaving 7 bases between. Germline V gives CDR1 LNHDA, CDR2 SQIVND (reference sequence). CDR3 length: 12 residues. CDR3 loop: CASKVGTGELFF. In DNA form, the CDR3 reads TGTGCCAGTAAGGTCGGCACCGGGGAGCTGTTTTTT.

J is TRBJ2-1 and V is TRBV27; 8 bases map to TRBD1. The CDR3 spans 15 residues. V lost 3 bases, J lost 4 bases, and 5 bases stayed unmatched. Per the germline V gene, CDR1 is MNHEY and CDR2 is SMNVEV (reference sequence). DNA for the CDR3: TGTGCCAGCAGTTTTGACAGGGGACTTTACAATGAGCAGTTCTTC. Protein product: CASSFDRGLYNEQFF.

The chain combines TRBV7-9 with TRBJ2-1, with 13 nucleotides matching TRBD2. This CDR3 is built from 16 residues. The germline V gene encodes CDR1 SEHNR and CDR2 FQNEAQ (reference sequence). V trimming: 7 bases; J trimming: 5 bases; junction bases outside the gene matches: 8. CDR3 in amino acids: CASNARTSGSHNEQFF. The CDR3 region has the DNA TGTGCCAGCAACGCACGGACTAGCGGGAGCCACAATGAGCAGTTCTTC. Full variable domain (rest looked up from reference TRBV7-9 and TRBJ2-1): DTGVSQNPRHKITKRGQNVTFRCDPISEHNRLYWYRQTLGQGPEFLTYFQNEAQLEKSRLLSDRFSAERPKGSFSTLEIQRTEQGDSAMYLCASNARTSGSHNEQFFGPGTRLTVL.

The rearrangement links TRBV7-8 to TRBJ2-1; TRBD1 matches 7 bases. The CDR3 has 15 residues. Germline lookup yields CDR1 SGHVS and CDR2 FQNEAQ. V shed 6 bases, J shed 4 bases, and the junction held 9 bases outside the gene matches. The CDR3 loop reads CASRRDRVGYNEQFF. CDR3 DNA sequence: TGTGCCAGCAGGCGAGACAGGGTTGGGTACAATGAGCAGTTCTTC.

The chain combines TRBV2 with TRBJ2-7; D is ambiguous. Per germline, CDR1 SNHLY and CDR2 FYNNEI. V was shortened by 3 bases and J by 0 bases, with 12 bases between the two germline ends. The CDR3 runs to 15 residues. CDR3 protein: CASSDERFSSYEQYF. CDR3 coding DNA: TGTGCCAGCAGTGACGAACGGTTCAGCTCCTACGAGCAGTACTTC.

The chain links TRBV18 to TRBJ2-1; TRBD2 might be the D (6 bases). V was pared by 6 bases and J by 5 bases, with 20 bases between. The CDR3 consists of 16 residues. Per the germline V gene, CDR1 is KGHSH and CDR2 is LQKENI. The CDR3 loop reads CASSLYEEGLHNEQFF. The CDR3 coding sequence is TGTGCCAGCTCCCTTTACGAGGAGGGCCTCCACAATGAGCAGTTCTTC. The full variable domain, rest sourced from reference TRBV18 and TRBJ2-1, is NAGVMQNPRHLVRRRGQEARLRCSPMKGHSHVYWYRQLPEEGLKFMVYLQKENIIDESGMPKERFSAEFPKEGPSILRIQQVVRGDSAAYFCASSLYEEGLHNEQFFGPGTRLTVL.

The chain recombines TRBV19 with TRBJ2-1; D gene ambiguous. Trimming left V 6 bases short and J 5 bases short, with 14 bases between. The CDR3 is made up of 14 amino acids. The germline V gene has CDR1 LNHDA and CDR2 SQIVND (reference sequence). CDR3 bases: TGTGCCAGTAGGGGTGGGATATTGAACAATGAGCAGTTCTTC. Translating it yields CASRGGILNNEQFF.

The chain is built from TRBV13 and TRBJ1-6, with D possibly matching TRBD1 (5 bases). The CDR3 totals 15 residues. Germline loops: CDR1 PRHDT, CDR2 FYEKMQ (reference sequence). The V end lost 5 bases, the J end lost 5 bases, and 13 bases lay between the germline ends. The DNA for the CDR3 is TGTGCCAGCAGCCACCAGGGCCACCATAATTCACCCCTCCACTTT. Protein sequence: CASSHQGHHNSPLHF.

The J gene is TRBJ2-2, the V gene TRBV13; 10 nucleotides align to TRBD2. Germline values: CDR1 PRHDT, CDR2 FYEKMQ (reference sequence). The CDR3 length is 17 residues. J was trimmed by 5 bases and V by 6 bases; bases with no gene match: 12. Here the CDR3 reads CASSSALAGVKTGELFF. The CDR3, as DNA: TGTGCCAGCAGTTCGGCGCTAGCGGGAGTAAAGACCGGGGAGCTGTTTTTT.

CDR3 in DNA: TGCGCCAGCAGCTTGCCGGGACAATTGAACACCGGGGAGCTGTTTTTT. Protein sequence: CASSLPGQLNTGELFF. This chain links TRBV5-1 with TRBJ2-2; TRBD1 is a possible D gene (6 bases). The ends were cut back, 1 base at V and 1 base at J, with 11 bases in the middle. CDR3 length equals 16 residues. Germline V lookup: CDR1 SGHRS, CDR2 YFSETQ.

This clone was seen just once. The chain joins TRBV11-2 to TRBJ2-7; 9 nucleotides align to TRBD2. Germline lookup yields CDR1 SGHAT and CDR2 FQNNGV. The CDR3 spans 17 residues. Germline trimming cut 3 bases from V and 3 bases from J; bases unmatched to any gene: 12. The CDR3 coding sequence is TGTGCCAGCAGCTTTCTAGCGGGACGAACCCTCATCTACGAGCAGTACTTC. Translated, it gives CASSFLAGRTLIYEQYF.

The chain uses TRBV6-5 and TRBJ2-1; D ambiguous. This CDR3 is built from 13 residues. The germline gives CDR1 MNHEY, CDR2 SVGAGI. V shed 1 base and J shed 9 bases, with 10 bases lying between them. CDR3: CASSYFPYSEQFF. CDR3 bases: TGTGCCAGCAGTTACTTCCCCTATAGTGAGCAGTTCTTC.

Comment on this clone: Within the sample, other DNA sequences also encode this same CDR3. V gene TRBV5-1 combines with J gene TRBJ2-7, with 8 positions matching TRBD2. CDR1 and CDR2 from the germline V gene are SGHRS and YFSETQ. V shed 0 bases, J shed 2 bases, and the junction held 1 base outside the gene matches. The CDR3 covers 14 residues. CDR3 protein: CASSLVAGTYEQYF. Written as DNA, the CDR3 is TGCGCCAGCAGCTTGGTAGCGGGAACCTACGAGCAGTACTTC. Full variable domain (missing parts from reference TRBV5-1 and TRBJ2-7): KAGVTQTPRYLIKTRGQQVTLSCSPISGHRSVSWYQQTPGQGLQFLFEYFSETQRNKGNFPGRFSGRQFSNSRSEMNVSTLELGDSALYLCASSLVAGTYEQYFGPGTRLTVT.

This clone was picked up one time. This chain connects TRBV7-7 to TRBJ2-3, with 11 bases aligning to TRBD2. CDR1 SSHAT and CDR2 FNYEAQ come from the germline V gene (reference sequence). The CDR3 totals 15 residues. V lost 5 bases, J lost 1 base, and 2 bases stayed unmatched. CDR3 sequence reads: CASSQGLAGTDTQYF. The CDR3 DNA reads TGTGCCAGCAGCCAGGGACTAGCGGGCACAGATACGCAGTATTTT.

V usage is TRBV27 and J usage is TRBJ2-2; either TRBD1 or TRBD2 may supply D (5 bases each). The CDR3 is 16 residues long. Deletions cut 5 bases from V and 4 bases from J, with 17 bases between. Germline CDR1 is MNHEY and CDR2 is SMNVEV (reference sequence). CDR3 sequence: CASSPIRGFGTGELFF. CDR3 DNA: TGTGCCAGCAGTCCAATCCGGGGCTTCGGCACCGGGGAGCTGTTTTTT.

Turning to this clone: Other nucleotide sequences in the sample specify the same CDR3. This chain uses TRBV5-1 with TRBJ2-1; TRBD2 aligns across 11 bases. V lost 4 bases to trimming and J lost 2 bases; unmatched junction nucleotides: 2. The CDR3 contains 15 residues. The germline V gene encodes CDR1 SGHRS and CDR2 YFSETQ. CDR3 region: CASSLGLAAYNEQFF. The CDR3, as DNA: TGCGCCAGCAGCCTGGGACTAGCGGCCTACAATGAGCAGTTCTTC.

This chain connects TRBV13 to TRBJ2-7; the D gene is possibly TRBD2 (6 bases). CDR3 size: 13 residues. In germline, CDR1 is PRHDT, CDR2 FYEKMQ (reference sequence). Trimming took off 5 bases at V and 5 bases at J, with 13 bases between the two ends. The CDR3 DNA follows: TGTGCCAGCAGCCCAGGGAGGTGGGACGAGCAGTACTTC. It translates to CASSPGRWDEQYF.